The 19 T cell receptor beta chains reported below all come from one sample, sequenced in a study of shared clonotypes between healthy human individuals. Measured with immunoSEQ multiplex PCR; TCRdb has only the in-frame clones, and not every one. The sample has over a million clones, 65% to 75% seen once. Sequencing input: memory CD4+ T cells sorted from blood. Subset: CD45RA-negative fraction. These receptors were collected from a young man in good health.

This chain joins TRBV6-6 and TRBJ1-4; TRBD1 might be the D (5 bases). V gave up 5 bases and J gave up 5 bases, with 15 bases separating them. Germline V gene data show CDR1 as MNHNY and CDR2 as SVGAGI (reference sequence). The CDR3 is 15 amino acids. DNA for the CDR3: TGTGCCAGCAGTCCCTGGGACCAATTAAATGAAAAACTGTTTTTT. It encodes CASSPWDQLNEKLFF.

The CDR3 spells CASSNPPSSYEQYF. The CDR3 nucleotides read TGTGCCAGCAGCAACCCTCCCTCCTCCTACGAGCAGTACTTC. The chain uses TRBV2 and TRBJ2-7; D not certain. The V gene's germline CDR1 is SNHLY and CDR2 FYNNEI. V was cut by 6 bases and J by 0 bases, with 12 bases left in between. The CDR3 is 14 amino acids.

This chain connects TRBV7-9 to TRBJ2-5; 8 nucleotides line up with TRBD1. The V gene end was trimmed by 5 bases and the J gene end by 6 bases; junction bases not matched to a gene: 5. Germline lookup yields CDR1 SEHNR and CDR2 FQNEAQ (reference sequence). The length of the CDR3 is 13 residues. CDR3: CASSPGQGKTQYF. Here the CDR3 DNA reads TGTGCCAGCAGCCCAGGACAGGGAAAGACCCAGTACTTC.

This chain connects TRBV4-3 to TRBJ2-1, with 9 bases aligning to TRBD2. The CDR3 consists of 15 residues. Germline trimming cut 1 base from V and 7 bases from J; bases unmatched to any gene: 5. The germline gives CDR1 LGHNA, CDR2 YSLEER. This chain's CDR3 is CASSQGGRAVNEQFF. Written as DNA, the CDR3 is TGCGCCAGCAGCCAAGGCGGGAGGGCCGTGAATGAGCAGTTCTTC.

This clone was observed a handful of times. This sequence joins TRBV6-6 and TRBJ1-1; D unresolved. From germline, CDR1 is MNHNY and CDR2 SVGAGI (reference sequence). V was clipped by 4 bases and J by 5 bases, with 11 bases between them. The CDR3 length is 13 residues. The CDR3 sequence is CASSSEGWTEAFF. Here the CDR3 DNA reads TGTGCCAGCAGTTCGGAGGGTTGGACTGAAGCTTTCTTT.

V is TRBV5-1 and J is TRBJ2-2, with D possibly being TRBD2 (5 bases). The V end was cut by 7 bases, the J end by 4 bases, with 17 bases between. CDR3 size: 15 residues. In germline, CDR1 is SGHRS, CDR2 YFSETQ. CDR3: CASRADGSGTGELFF. The CDR3 DNA sequence: TGCGCCAGCCGGGCGGACGGAAGCGGCACCGGGGAGCTGTTTTTT.

This clone was detected ten times or more. The genes are TRBV28 and TRBJ1-6, with D unclear. The V end lost 3 bases, the J end lost 8 bases, and 14 bases lay between the germline ends. Germline V lookup: CDR1 MDHEN, CDR2 SYDVKM. The CDR3 is 15 amino acids. The CDR3 here is CASSFGIKSHSPLHF. In DNA form, the CDR3 reads TGTGCCAGCAGTTTTGGAATCAAGTCTCATTCACCCCTCCACTTT.

The genes are TRBV5-5 and TRBJ2-5; D may be TRBD1 or TRBD2 (5 bases each). From germline, CDR1 is SGHKS and CDR2 YYEKEE (reference sequence). The CDR3 sequence is 13 residues long. The V end was cut by 3 bases, the J end by 5 bases, with 11 bases between. DNA of the CDR3: TGTGCCAGCAGCTCCGGGGCGACCGAGACCCAGTACTTC. Protein: CASSSGATETQYF.

This clone has a single count. This chain connects TRBV5-4 to TRBJ2-1; 10 positions match TRBD1. CDR3 length: 14 residues. The germline gives CDR1 SGHNT, CDR2 YYREEE (reference sequence). V shed 0 bases, J shed 7 bases, and the junction held 1 base outside the gene matches. CDR3: CASSLGGQGNEQFF. The DNA for the CDR3 is TGTGCCAGCAGCTTGGGGGGACAGGGGAATGAGCAGTTCTTC.

The chain has TRBV5-1 and TRBJ1-1, with D unresolved. The CDR3 covers 14 residues. Germline CDR1 SGHRS, CDR2 YFSETQ. The V end was cut by 2 bases, the J end by 5 bases, with 13 bases between. CDR3 protein: CASSFDGSGTEAFF. The CDR3 DNA reads as TGCGCCAGCAGCTTTGACGGGTCGGGGACTGAAGCTTTCTTT.

The CDR3 sequence is CASSRAGGSSYEQYF. In DNA form, the CDR3 reads TGTGCCAGCAGCCGAGCGGGAGGAAGCTCCTACGAGCAGTACTTC. The V call is TRBV11-2, the J call TRBJ2-7; 9 positions agree with TRBD2. This CDR3 comprises 15 residues. Trimming removed 5 bases from V and 0 bases from J; junction bases left unmatched: 5. Per the germline V gene, CDR1 is SGHAT and CDR2 is FQNNGV.

The gene calls are TRBV7-3 and TRBJ2-2; the D gene is possibly TRBD1 (6 bases). The germline V and J ends were trimmed by 5 bases and 3 bases, with 10 bases remaining between them. CDR1 and CDR2 (germline): SGHTA, FQGTGA. This CDR3 comprises 14 residues. CDR3 bases: TGTGCCAGCAGCCCCGACAGGTACACCGGGGAGCTGTTTTTT. Residues: CASSPDRYTGELFF. Full variable domain (remainder filled in from reference TRBV7-3 and TRBJ2-2): GAGVSQTPSNKVTEKGKYVELRCDPISGHTALYWYRQSLGQGPEFLIYFQGTGAADDSGLPNDRFFAVRPEGSVSTLKIQRTERGDSAVYLCASSPDRYTGELFFGEGSRLTVL.

The V gene is TRBV9, the J gene TRBJ2-3, with TRBD2 matching 7 bases. This CDR3 region has 17 residues. V dropped 4 bases and J dropped 1; count of bases not matched to a gene: 12. Germline CDR1 is SGDLS and CDR2 is YYNGEE. CDR3 region: CASSTTSGLAGTDTQYF. As DNA, the CDR3 is TGTGCCAGCAGCACAACCTCGGGGCTAGCGGGCACAGATACGCAGTATTTT.

The chain couples TRBV30 to TRBJ2-5; D could derive from TRBD1 or TRBD2 (7 bases each). The V gene lost 0 bases and the J gene lost 11 bases, with 25 bases spanning the gap. The germline CDR1 and CDR2 sequences are GTSNPN and SVGIG (reference sequence). The CDR3 contains 16 residues. The CDR3 sequence: CAWSVPRTDRREQQYF. The CDR3 region has the DNA TGTGCCTGGAGTGTCCCCCGAACGGACAGGCGGGAGCAGCAGTACTTC. The whole variable domain, filled in from reference TRBV30 and TRBJ2-5, reads SQTIHQWPATLVQPVGSPLSLECTVEGTSNPNLYWYRQAAGRGLQLLFYSVGIGQISSEVPQNLSASRPQDRQFILSSKKLLLSDSGFYLCAWSVPRTDRREQQYFGPGTRLLVL.

The V and J genes are TRBV7-6 and TRBJ2-7; D is undetermined. CDR1 and CDR2 (germline): SGHVS, FNYEAQ. The CDR3 is 9 amino acids. Trimming took off 8 bases at V and 4 bases at J, with 3 bases between the two ends. Here the CDR3 reads CASGYEQYF. The DNA for the CDR3 is TGTGCCAGCGGGTACGAGCAGTACTTC.

The gene calls are TRBV5-1 and TRBJ1-6; no definite D call. CDR3 length: 13 amino acids. Germline CDR1 and CDR2: SGHRS and YFSETQ. Trimming took 4 bases from V and 8 from J, leaving 10 bases between them. The CDR3 sequence is CASSEGLDSPLHF. The CDR3 nucleotides read TGCGCCAGCAGCGAGGGTCTCGATTCACCCCTCCACTTT.

The table lists this clone with a count of one. The J gene is TRBJ1-6, the V gene TRBV6-5, with TRBD1 matching 7 bases. From germline, CDR1 is MNHEY and CDR2 SVGAGI. With 6 bases clipped from V and 6 bases from J, the junction kept 8 bases outside the gene matches. This CDR3 comprises 15 residues. The CDR3: CASRTEGQINSPLHF. The CDR3 DNA reads TGTGCCAGCAGAACCGAGGGACAGATTAATTCACCCCTCCACTTT.

The chain is built from TRBV27 and TRBJ2-2; D gene ambiguous. Trimming took 6 bases from V and 1 from J, leaving 9 bases between them. The germline V gene encodes CDR1 MNHEY and CDR2 SMNVEV (reference sequence). The CDR3 extends over 14 amino acids. The CDR3 DNA reads TGTGCCAGCAGCTTTTGGGTGAACACCGGGGAGCTGTTTTTT. This gives the protein CASSFWVNTGELFF.

The rearrangement uses TRBV7-9 and TRBJ2-2; tentatively, D is TRBD2 (5 bases). This CDR3 contains 14 residues. Germline CDR1 is SEHNR and CDR2 is FQNEAQ (reference sequence). Trimming removed 8 bases at V and 0 bases at J, with 10 bases between. The CDR3 region is CASSGRTNTGELFF. The CDR3 DNA is TGTGCCAGCTCTGGGAGAACGAACACCGGGGAGCTGTTTTTT.